This is a list of T cell receptor beta chains from one sample in a study of blood T cell repertoires in COVID-19. The assay was immunoSEQ multiplex PCR, and TCRdb's table has in-frame clones only and misses some. The sample includes roughly 300,000 clones, about 89% of them seen just once. Sample: peripheral blood. All receptors come from a woman between 40 and 55 years old who had recovered from COVID-19. Both conserved end residues are part of each CDR3. The order of the fields is J gene, CDR3 length, V gene, CDR3 protein.

J: TRBJ1-4; length: 15; V: TRBV19; CDR3: CASSHGSATNEKLFF
J: TRBJ2-7; length: 19; V: TRBV2; CDR3: CASLAEGAGGGLPSYEQYF
J: TRBJ1-1; length: 15; V: TRBV18; CDR3: CASSPGAAMNTEAFF
J: TRBJ1-5; length: 16; V: TRBV2; CDR3: CASRITPGRGGQPQHF
J: TRBJ1-2; length: 16; V: TRBV4-1; CDR3: CASSQAGQGAMSGYTF
J: TRBJ2-2; length: 17; V: TRBV7-2; CDR3: CASSFGLSPYLGGELFF
J: TRBJ1-5; length: 13; V: TRBV19; CDR3: CASSNDRAQPQHF
J: TRBJ2-2; length: 16; V: TRBV5-1; CDR3: CASSPLAGGNTGELFF
J: TRBJ2-5; length: 12; V: TRBV29-1; CDR3: CSVEELSETQYF
J: TRBJ2-7; length: 13; V: TRBV12-5; CDR3: CASDPGGNYEQYF
J: TRBJ1-6; length: 15; V: TRBV7-9; CDR3: CASSLAGGRNSPLHF
J: TRBJ1-6; length: 14; V: TRBV5-1; CDR3: CASSSRTNNSPLHF
J: TRBJ2-5; length: 12; V: TRBV6-6; CDR3: CASSPGEQTQYF
J: TRBJ2-1; length: 13; V: TRBV19; CDR3: CASQLAGVGEQFF
J: TRBJ2-1; length: 14; V: TRBV5-1; CDR3: CASGGTGIYNEQFF
J: TRBJ2-4; length: 12; V: TRBV6-2/TRBV6-3; CDR3: CASSYSGYRAYF
J: TRBJ2-7; length: 16; V: TRBV19; CDR3: CASSIGGTAGFYEQYF
J: TRBJ2-7; length: 17; V: TRBV7-6; CDR3: CASSLGRGGASAYEQYF
J: TRBJ1-5; length: 16; V: TRBV7-8; CDR3: CASSLEGALSNQPQHF
J: TRBJ2-3; length: 12; V: TRBV7-2; CDR3: CASSLVEATQYF
J: TRBJ1-4; length: 15; V: TRBV15; CDR3: CATSARQGWYEKLFF
J: TRBJ1-1; length: 14; V: TRBV5-6; CDR3: CASSLQGRGTEAFF
J: TRBJ2-3; length: 13; V: TRBV6-5; CDR3: CASSYRREDTQYF
J: TRBJ1-2; length: 15; V: TRBV6-5; CDR3: CASTSGTAPRDGYTF
J: TRBJ1-1; length: 14; V: TRBV11-3; CDR3: CASSAGQGWSEAFF
J: TRBJ1-6; length: 14; V: TRBV27; CDR3: CASGRGPTNSPLHF
J: TRBJ1-2; length: 14; V: TRBV30; CDR3: CAWSVGGRLYGYTF
J: TRBJ2-7; length: 13; V: TRBV12-3/TRBV12-4; CDR3: CASSSGSYYEQYF
J: TRBJ2-7; length: 16; V: TRBV16; CDR3: CASSQSFPGLSYEQYF
J: TRBJ2-5; length: 15; V: TRBV27; CDR3: CASSGVGRGLGTQYF
J: TRBJ1-2; length: 13; V: TRBV14; CDR3: CASRSGGLEGYTF
J: TRBJ2-7; length: 12; V: TRBV9; CDR3: CASSVSGNEQYF
J: TRBJ2-3; length: 14; V: TRBV30; CDR3: CAWSATGRTDTQYF
J: TRBJ1-2; length: 13; V: TRBV29-1; CDR3: CSVSPGQGYGYTF
J: TRBJ1-1; length: 14; V: TRBV10-3; CDR3: CATFRHDTNTEAFF
J: TRBJ2-5; length: 18; V: TRBV21-1; CDR3: CASLSPGASGGAEETQYF
J: TRBJ2-2; length: 12; V: TRBV3-1/TRBV3-2; CDR3: CASSQRTRRVFF
J: TRBJ1-3; length: 15; V: TRBV6-1; CDR3: CASRPRGQGAFGIYF
J: TRBJ1-2; length: 15; V: TRBV4-3; CDR3: CASSQGPPLNYGYTF
J: TRBJ2-3; length: 15; V: TRBV5-1; CDR3: CASSSGVVRTDTQYF
J: TRBJ1-1; length: 14; V: TRBV7-2; CDR3: CASSFRADHTEAFF
J: TRBJ1-2; length: 16; V: TRBV6-5; CDR3: CASSYSRTGGNYGYTF
J: TRBJ2-2; length: 18; V: TRBV5-4; CDR3: CASSPAGLAGANTGELFF
J: TRBJ1-2; length: 15; V: TRBV18; CDR3: CASSLFPGQGDRYTF
J: TRBJ2-2; length: 15; V: TRBV19; CDR3: CASSIEAGTPLELFF
J: TRBJ2-7; length: 16; V: TRBV6-2/TRBV6-3; CDR3: CASSYSSWQGDLGQYF
J: TRBJ1-6; length: 14; V: TRBV28; CDR3: CASSLTGNETPLHF
J: TRBJ1-5; length: 15; V: TRBV19; CDR3: CASTPESQGHQPQHF
J: TRBJ1-2; length: 15; V: TRBV7-9; CDR3: CASSFSTGHPGGYTF
J: TRBJ2-1; length: 13; V: TRBV12-3/TRBV12-4; CDR3: CASSFYSNNEQFF
J: TRBJ2-2; length: 17; V: TRBV19; CDR3: CASIPVGLAANTGELFF
J: TRBJ2-3; length: 15; V: TRBV5-1; CDR3: CASRTSGGSTDTQYF
J: TRBJ1-2; length: 12; V: TRBV2; CDR3: CASRGTGRGYTF
J: TRBJ1-1; length: 15; V: TRBV4-1; CDR3: CASSPAGGMNTEAFF